This TCR beta chain was retrieved from a study of Graves' ophthalmopathy and Graves' hyperthyroidism (dated by TCRdb to about 2018). Study-level background: Hyperthyroidism was considered stable if no progression to ophthalmopathy occurred within 18 months of follow-up. The study used signatures of the TCR beta repertoire to tell Graves' ophthalmopathy apart from Graves' hyperthyroidism and to predict which patients would progress to ophthalmopathy. In total, 120 to 150 blood samples were TCR-sequenced: 40 to 45 ophthalmopathy, over 70 hyperthyroidism and some 17 hyperthyroidism-to-ophthalmopathy patients. To explore V-J signatures that separate ophthalmopathy from hyperthyroidism, a discovery set of fewer than 110 patients was enrolled, consisting of about 43 with ophthalmopathy and around 57 with stable hyperthyroidism. For independent validation, a separate cohort was made up of roughly 19 hyperthyroidism patients plus 17 patients who later progressed from hyperthyroidism to ophthalmopathy. In roughly 6 hyperthyroidism patients, T-cell repertoires of thyroid tissue and blood were compared. Once sampling was done, hyperthyroidism patients were given methimazole at a starting dose of 30 mg daily, while ophthalmopathy patients were given high-dose intravenous methylprednisolone.

TCR beta CDR3 regions were amplified from RNA transcripts for repertoire sequencing. The first round of RT-PCR was done with HTBI primers and the Qiagen OneStep RT-PCR kit, and was followed by a second round of multiplex PCR, then size selection and purification. The libraries underwent paired-end sequencing with 100 bp reads on an Illumina HiSeq2000. Processing in the source paper ran as follows. SOAPnuke was used for read processing, and reads with adapters, uncalled bases, a mean Phred below 15, or no exact constant-primer or identifier match were discarded. High-quality paired reads were merged with COPE v1.2.5. Each unique nucleotide sequence was defined as a clonotype, and clonotypes were aligned to IMGT TRB V, D and J references with MiTCR v1.1. Only V-J combinations with frequency above 0.0001 were analysed, covering approximately 99% of repertoires. For each V-J combination, a TCR clonal expansion and chaos score was defined as the ratio of F50 clonal expansion to chaos observed in the TCRdist matrix. Features were reduced by Welch's t-statistics and random forest to approximately 13 V-J combinations, which fed a naive Bayes classifier. The Morisita-Horn index was used to measure how similar the thyroid and blood repertoires were. The raw public reads went through TCRdb reprocessing: fastp at Q25, MiXCR clone calling, in-frame beta chains kept. Every entry covers one CDR3 protein and lists the most common genes and DNA from its rows. It is TCRdb's table, rather than the study itself, that gives the V and J calls and clone size. This sample is represented by roughly 1.1 million distinct CDR3 sequences; roughly two fifths of them were singletons. The ten largest make up 11% of the sample.

The table lists this clonotype with many counts. What antigen it recognizes has not been identified. Per-nucleotide qualities are absent, and no much larger clonotype sits a single base away. V loses 6 bases at its end and J loses 5 bases; junction bases beyond the gene matches: 1. The germline V gene yields SGHRS for CDR1 and YFSETQ for CDR2. The CDR3 measures 13 amino acids from cysteine to phenylalanine. CDR3 DNA only is kept here, 39 bases in frame from base 1. Patients with hyperthyroidism were aged 18 to 65 years, had been newly diagnosed, and had a disease duration of less than 2 months. Patients were excluded if they had other autoimmune diseases, uncontrolled infections, pregnancy or lactation. Diagnosis was based on clinical symptoms, serum thyroxine, TRAb, thyroid ultrasound and orbital computed tomography. Trizol reagent was used to extract the total RNA, and its quality was then checked on an Agilent 2100 Bioanalyzer.

Broad study findings and their caveats: No statistical method was used to set the sample size in advance, and the investigators knew which group each participant was assigned to. Most expanded thyroid clonotypes with frequency above 0.001 were also detected in blood, suggesting blood repertoires may reflect the thyroid immune response. The 13-signature model separated ophthalmopathy from stable hyperthyroidism with 87.88% sensitivity and approximately 83% specificity in cross-validation, and 80%/75% in the test set. In validation, the model predicted ophthalmopathy progression with less than 71% sensitivity and 72.22% specificity; roughly 11 predicted patients were CT-confirmed with GO in a median of approximately six months.

Recombination linked TRBV5-1 to TRBJ1-6; 8 bases in the junction line up with TRBD1. This clonotype was obtained from an adult man with Graves' hyperthyroidism. The sample consisted of peripheral blood or thyroid tissue (not recorded which). This receptor carries the CDR3 CASKTGDNSPLHF. Read as DNA, the sequence is TGCGCCAGCAAGACAGGGGATAATTCACCCCTCCACTTT.